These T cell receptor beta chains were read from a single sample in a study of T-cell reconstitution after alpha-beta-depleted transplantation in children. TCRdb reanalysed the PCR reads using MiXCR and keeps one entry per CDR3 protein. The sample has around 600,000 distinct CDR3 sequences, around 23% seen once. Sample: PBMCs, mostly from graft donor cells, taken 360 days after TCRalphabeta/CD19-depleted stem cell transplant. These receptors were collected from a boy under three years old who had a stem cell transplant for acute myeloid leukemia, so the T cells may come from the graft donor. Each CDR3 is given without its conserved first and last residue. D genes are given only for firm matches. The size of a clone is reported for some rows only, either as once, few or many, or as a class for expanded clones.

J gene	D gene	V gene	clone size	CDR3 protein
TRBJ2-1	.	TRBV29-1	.	SVEFTAPYNEQF
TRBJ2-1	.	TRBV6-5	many	ASSYAGSRHEQF
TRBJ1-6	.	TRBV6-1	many	ASRREPRYNSPLH
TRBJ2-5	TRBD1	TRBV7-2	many	ASSIDRGREETQY
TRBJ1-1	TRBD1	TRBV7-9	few	ASSLTGTLNTEAF
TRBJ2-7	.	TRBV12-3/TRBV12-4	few	ASSFAGAAYEQY
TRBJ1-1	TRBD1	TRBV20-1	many	SAGDRGRGEAF
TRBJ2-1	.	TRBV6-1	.	ASSELLGIHNEQF
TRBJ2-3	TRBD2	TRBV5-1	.	ASSPPLLAGGLSRDTQY
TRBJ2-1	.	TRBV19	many	ASSIEPYNEQF
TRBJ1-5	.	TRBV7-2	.	ASSFWGNQPQH
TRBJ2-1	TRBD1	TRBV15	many	ATSRGLTGISEQF
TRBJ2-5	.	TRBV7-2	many	ASSFGGLGETQY
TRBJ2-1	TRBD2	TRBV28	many	ASSRGGIEQF
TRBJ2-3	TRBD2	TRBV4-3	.	ASSQDGLAGGRVDTQY
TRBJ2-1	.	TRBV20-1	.	SARAGRVLYNEQF